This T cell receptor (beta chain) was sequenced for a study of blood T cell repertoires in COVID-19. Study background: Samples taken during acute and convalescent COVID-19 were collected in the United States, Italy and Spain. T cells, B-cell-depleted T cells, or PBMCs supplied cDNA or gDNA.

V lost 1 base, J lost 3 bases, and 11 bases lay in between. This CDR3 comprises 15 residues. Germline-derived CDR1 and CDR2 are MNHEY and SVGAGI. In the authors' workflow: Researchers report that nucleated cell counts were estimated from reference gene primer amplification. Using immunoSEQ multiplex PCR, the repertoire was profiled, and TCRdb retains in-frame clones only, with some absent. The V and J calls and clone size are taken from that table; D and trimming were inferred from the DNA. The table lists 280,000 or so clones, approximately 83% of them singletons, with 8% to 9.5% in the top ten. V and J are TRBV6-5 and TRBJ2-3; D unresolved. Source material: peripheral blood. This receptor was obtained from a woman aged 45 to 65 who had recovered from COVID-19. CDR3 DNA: TGTGCCAGCAGTTACTATGTTAGTCGGACAGATACGCAGTATTTT. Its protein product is CASSYYVSRTDTQYF.